This section outlines one T cell receptor beta chain sequence together with its context. The sample is drawn from a study of technical replicates of blood from a few donors. CDR3 length: 18 residues. V dropped 3 bases and J dropped 5; count of bases not matched to a gene: 11. The V gene's germline CDR1 is KGHSH and CDR2 LQKENI. Sequencing used immunoSEQ multiplex PCR; TCRdb keeps in-frame clones, though not all of them. Seen here are fewer than 100,000 clones, almost 96% observed once, and the top ten hold approximately 0.22%. The sample was T cells isolated from PBMCs. The chain couples TRBV18 to TRBJ2-1; 12 nucleotides line up with TRBD2. The receptor was isolated from a human donor in good health. In DNA form, the CDR3 reads TGTGCCAGCTCACCCAAACAGGGACTAGCGGGCAGAAACAATGAGCAGTTCTTC. Translating it yields CASSPKQGLAGRNNEQFF. The full variable domain, with the rest looked up from reference TRBV18 and TRBJ2-1, is NAGVMQNPRHLVRRRGQEARLRCSPMKGHSHVYWYRQLPEEGLKFMVYLQKENIIDESGMPKERFSAEFPKEGPSILRIQQVVRGDSAAYFCASSPKQGLAGRNNEQFFGPGTRLTVL.